The table lists the clone carrying this T cell receptor (beta chain) with many counts. Its cognate antigen is unknown. TCRdb used MiXCR to reprocess the reads, holding one entry per CDR3 protein. The sample includes some 800,000 distinct CDR3 sequences, 32% of them seen just once. The sample comes from a study of T cell repertoires in cytomegalovirus infection. Overall study: Recently identified HLA-C-restricted CMV epitopes were used, and well-studied HLA-B-restricted CMV epitopes were used as well. Matching HLA type and CMV infection were both indicated by public TCR beta signatures. Study conclusions and caveats: Cumulative frequency (of public TCR beta family members) identified carriers of CMV plus the relevant HLA. HLA-C-restricted CMV clonotypes gave the most frequent clonotype in two of eight donors.

This CDR3 is built from 14 residues. Germline values: CDR1 SNHLY, CDR2 FYNNEI. The V and J ends lost 2 bases and 3 bases respectively, with 10 bases between them. The specimen was cultured CD8+ T cells from PBMCs, collected from culture after CMV antigen stimulation. This clonotype was sampled from a human donor in good health (CMV status not recorded). Some clones in this sample may be carry-over from other donors' samples. The rearrangement joins TRBV2 to TRBJ1-2, with D unclear. This CDR3 is CASSESPTHYGYTF. CDR3 DNA sequence: TGTGCCAGCAGTGAAAGTCCGACTCACTATGGCTACACCTTC.